Shown below are 19 T cell receptor beta chains from a single sample sequenced in a study of shared clonotypes between healthy human individuals. Profiling relied on immunoSEQ multiplex PCR, and the TCRdb table lists in-frame clones only, not all of them. Seen here are 2 million to 2.5 million clones, approximately 95% observed once, and the top ten hold roughly 0.13%. Sequencing input: naive CD4+ T cells sorted from blood. The subset is: CD45RA+ positively selected. These TCRs come from a young man in good health.

J is TRBJ2-7 and V is TRBV18; TRBD1 agrees at 9 bases. This CDR3 has 14 amino acids. Germline-derived CDR1 and CDR2 are KGHSH and LQKENI. Germline trimming cut 2 bases from V and 6 bases from J; bases unmatched to any gene: 5. CDR3 bases: TGTGCCAGCTCACCAACAGGGGGCGGACTCGAGCAGTACTTC. The encoded protein is CASSPTGGGLEQYF. Combining the CDR3 with reference TRBV18 and TRBJ2-7 gives the whole variable domain NAGVMQNPRHLVRRRGQEARLRCSPMKGHSHVYWYRQLPEEGLKFMVYLQKENIIDESGMPKERFSAEFPKEGPSILRIQQVVRGDSAAYFCASSPTGGGLEQYFGPGTRLTVT.

The chain employs TRBV7-2 and TRBJ2-7; weak D call: TRBD2 (6 bases). V was trimmed by 5 bases and J by 6 bases, leaving 8 bases between them. The CDR3 contains 11 residues. Germline V lookup: CDR1 SGHTA, CDR2 FQGNSA. For the CDR3, the DNA is TGTGCCAGCAGCGCGGGGTTCGAGCAGTACTTC. Protein product: CASSAGFEQYF.

The chain carries TRBV4-2 and TRBJ1-4, with D possibly being TRBD1 (5 bases). Germline V gene lookup returns CDR1 LGHNA and CDR2 YNFKEQ. The CDR3 is 16 amino acids. V lost 3 bases and J 4 bases, leaving 15 bases between the germline ends. The CDR3 here is CASSQDPGRNNEKLFF. CDR3 DNA: TGTGCCAGCAGCCAGGACCCGGGACGGAATAATGAAAAACTGTTTTTT.

The rearrangement uses TRBV5-4 and TRBJ1-2; 10 nucleotides match TRBD1. Germline CDR1 reads SGHNT; CDR2 reads YYREEE (reference sequence). The CDR3 sequence is 15 residues long. The V and J ends lost 3 bases and 4 bases, in that order; junction bases with no gene match: 6. CDR3 coding DNA: TGTGCCAGCAGCTCAGGACAGGGGGGTGGCTATGGCTACACCTTC. Protein sequence: CASSSGQGGGYGYTF.

The chain uses TRBV4-2 and TRBJ2-4; 10 bases map to TRBD2. Germline CDR1 reads LGHNA; CDR2 reads YNFKEQ. The CDR3 consists of 16 residues. V lost 0 bases and J lost 4; bases outside the gene matches: 3. The CDR3 DNA is TGTGCCAGCAGCCAAGATCATAGCGGGGGGAAAAACATTCAGTACTTC. It specifies CASSQDHSGGKNIQYF.

In regard to this clone: Other nucleotide sequences in the sample specify the same CDR3. This rearrangement joins TRBV5-1 to TRBJ2-2, with no clear D. The CDR3 contains 12 residues. CDR1 SGHRS and CDR2 YFSETQ come from the germline V gene. The germline V and J ends were trimmed by 4 bases and 0 bases, with 1 base remaining between them. For the CDR3, the DNA is TGCGCCAGCAGCACGAACACCGGGGAGCTGTTTTTT. Protein: CASSTNTGELFF.

This chain connects TRBV30 to TRBJ1-4; no clear D. Looked up from germline, CDR1 is GTSNPN and CDR2 is SVGIG (reference sequence). The CDR3 runs to 13 residues. V was pared by 2 bases and J by 8 bases, with 12 bases between. CDR3 in amino acids: CAWSPTVGEKLFF. DNA of the CDR3: TGTGCCTGGAGTCCGACGGTGGGCGAAAAACTGTTTTTT.

This clone was recorded only once. The chain uses TRBV5-1 and TRBJ2-1, with D maybe TRBD1 (6 bases). CDR1 SGHRS and CDR2 YFSETQ come from the germline V gene. The germline V and J ends were trimmed by 1 base and 3 bases, with 11 bases remaining between them. The CDR3 has 15 residues. The DNA of the CDR3 is TGCGCCAGCAGCTTGACAGGGTCGGGCTACAATGAGCAGTTCTTC. As protein: CASSLTGSGYNEQFF.

In regard to this clone: A junction end diverges from the germline sequence, so it may reflect a read error. The CDR3 is CASSRRDTNAGELFF. Written as DNA, the CDR3 is TGTGCCAGCTCACGACGGGACACGAACGCCGGGGAGCTGTTTTTT. This sequence joins TRBV18 and TRBJ2-2, with a weak D call TRBD1 (6 bases). The CDR3 covers 15 residues. The V gene's germline CDR1 is KGHSH and CDR2 LQKENI.

This sequence joins TRBV11-2 and TRBJ1-6, with D hard to call. V was cut by 3 bases and J by 10 bases, with 10 bases left in between. Germline CDR1 SGHAT, CDR2 FQNNGV. The CDR3 is 13 residues long. The CDR3 is CASSFGVSSPLHF. The CDR3 DNA reads as TGTGCCAGCAGCTTCGGGGTTAGCTCACCCCTCCACTTT. The entire variable domain, with the rest obtained from reference TRBV11-2 and TRBJ1-6, is as follows: EAGVAQSPRYKIIEKRQSVAFWCNPISGHATLYWYQQILGQGPKLLIQFQNNGVVDDSQLPKDRFSAERLKGVDSTLKIQPAKLEDSAVYLCASSFGVSSPLHFGNGTRLTVT.

J is TRBJ1-6 and V is TRBV10-3, with D unclear. V was clipped by 9 bases and J by 5 bases, with 11 bases between them. The CDR3 is made up of 13 amino acids. Germline CDR1 is ENHRY and CDR2 is SYGVKD. CDR3 protein: CAIRTADNSPLHF. For the CDR3, the DNA is TGTGCCATTCGGACGGCAGATAATTCACCCCTCCACTTT.

This rearrangement joins TRBV2 to TRBJ2-1, with TRBD1 identical over 11 bases. Unmatched junction bases numbered 4, after V lost 5 bases and J lost 4 bases. Germline V gives CDR1 SNHLY, CDR2 FYNNEI. The CDR3 is made up of 15 amino acids. CDR3 coding DNA: TGTGCCAGCAGTTTCGGGACAGGGGGTTACAATGAGCAGTTCTTC. This codes for CASSFGTGGYNEQFF.

The chain is built from TRBV6-1 and TRBJ2-7; no clear D. V lost 3 bases to trimming and J lost 3 bases, with 9 bases between them. The CDR3 has 13 amino acids. The germline CDR1 and CDR2 sequences are MNHNS and SASEGT. The DNA of the CDR3 is TGTGCCAGCAGTGATGTCCCGAACTACGAGCAGTACTTC. This gives the protein CASSDVPNYEQYF.

The V gene is TRBV5-1, the J gene TRBJ1-4, with D possibly TRBD1 on 5 matching bases. V lost 0 bases, J lost 8 bases, and 23 bases lay in between. Germline V lookup: CDR1 SGHRS, CDR2 YFSETQ. The CDR3 has 18 amino acids. This CDR3 reads CASSLVLGAGKGNEKLFF. The CDR3 coding sequence is TGCGCCAGCAGCTTGGTTCTAGGGGCCGGTAAGGGGAACGAAAAACTGTTTTTT.

The chain is built from TRBV18 and TRBJ2-3; 7 nucleotides agree with TRBD2. CDR1 is KGHSH, CDR2 LQKENI, per germline. Trimming removed 1 base from V and 0 bases from J; junction bases left unmatched: 10. The CDR3 consists of 18 residues. The CDR3 region is CASSPLPAGPASTDTQYF. DNA for the CDR3: TGTGCCAGCTCACCACTTCCAGCGGGACCAGCTAGCACAGATACGCAGTATTTT.

The J gene is TRBJ2-2, the V gene TRBV6-1; 12 positions match TRBD1. In germline, CDR1 is MNHNS, CDR2 SASEGT. The CDR3 is 18 residues long. Trimming cost V 4 bases and J 6 bases; bases outside gene matches: 12. CDR3 sequence: CASSVRLGTGGYPGELFF. DNA for the CDR3: TGTGCCAGCAGTGTCCGGCTCGGGACAGGGGGCTATCCCGGGGAGCTGTTTTTT.

The rearrangement links TRBV4-1 to TRBJ2-3; 16 bases agree with TRBD2. The junction had 2 bases not matched to a gene; V was cut back by 4 bases and J by 1 base. The CDR3 sequence is 17 residues long. Per the germline V gene, CDR1 is MGHRA and CDR2 is YSYEKL. The CDR3 sequence: CASSLGTSGGGTDTQYF. The CDR3 DNA is TGCGCCAGCAGCCTAGGGACTAGCGGGGGGGGCACAGATACGCAGTATTTT.

The chain uses TRBV30 and TRBJ1-4; D is uncertain. CDR1 is GTSNPN and CDR2 is SVGIG in the germline V gene (reference sequence). The CDR3 contains 13 residues. V was clipped by 2 bases and J by 0 bases, with 4 bases between them. CDR3 in amino acids: CAWSMATNEKLFF. Written as DNA, the CDR3 is TGTGCCTGGAGTATGGCAACTAATGAAAAACTGTTTTTT.

This clone was picked up one time. The rearrangement joins TRBV7-2 to TRBJ1-1, with 7 bases identical to TRBD1. J lost 6 bases, V lost 5 bases, and 9 bases had no gene match. The CDR3 sequence is 14 residues long. From germline, CDR1 is SGHTA and CDR2 FQGNSA. This CDR3 reads CASSRDRATSEAFF. The CDR3 nucleotides are TGTGCCAGCAGCCGCGACAGGGCGACCTCTGAAGCTTTCTTT.